This TCR beta chain was sequenced in a study of molecular identifiers for immune sequencing clone quantification. General study findings and limits: Clonotypes topping 20 RNA copies carried over 97% of effector molecules but under 1% of naive ones. Roughly 950,000 naive cells reportedly did not prevent detection of spiked Jurkat TCR RNA from one cell.

On this clonotype: The target antigen is unknown.

Bulk libraries came from a prior protocol with listed TCR primers. TCRdb analysed the PCR reads with MiXCR anew, one entry per CDR3 protein. The sample has over 600,000 distinct CDR3 sequences, 15% to 20% seen once. From around 20,000 to 1,000,000 sorted cells, naive CD8 libraries were generated with 10%, 30% or 50% RNA. The CDR3 is 13 amino acids. Germline V gene lookup returns CDR1 LNHDA and CDR2 SQIVND (reference sequence). Trimming removed 7 bases at V and 0 bases at J, with 9 bases between. This sequence originates from a human donor in good health. Some libraries in this study had Jurkat cell RNA spiked in. This chain joins TRBV19 and TRBJ1-1, with no clear D. Sequenced input: naive CD8+ T cells from blood, with Jurkat cell RNA spiked in. As to subset: FACS-sorted CD8+CD4-CCR7+CD45RA+ naive T cells. CDR3 nucleotides: TGTGCCAGTAATCCAGGCATGAACACTGAAGCTTTCTTT. Translated, it gives CASNPGMNTEAFF.